What follows are 10 T cell receptor beta chains derived from one specimen sequenced in a study of T cells in Graves' hyperthyroidism and ophthalmopathy. Amplified regions were TCR beta CDR3 sequences from RNA transcripts. The HTBI primer set was used in a first-round RT-PCR of the TCR CDR3. Each CDR3 protein gets one entry after TCRdb re-called the multiplex PCR reads with MiXCR. This table holds under 400,000 distinct CDR3 sequences, over 11% found once. Source material: blood. Every receptor here comes from a woman aged 55 to 70 with Graves' hyperthyroidism.

As to this clonotype: Its ends do not fully match the called genes, so a read error is possible. The chain couples TRBV20-1 to TRBJ2-3, with D tentatively TRBD1 (5 bases). The CDR3 sequence is 16 residues long. CDR1 DFQATT and CDR2 SNEGSKA come from the germline V gene (reference sequence). CDR3 bases: TGCAGCGCTAGAGATCTTAGAGACAGTAGCACAGATACGCAGTATTTT. Amino acid sequence: CSARDLRDSSTDTQYF.

The rearrangement uses TRBV6-1 and TRBJ2-1, with TRBD1 matching over 12 bases. With V trimmed by 5 bases and J by 10 bases, 6 bases remained unmatched. The CDR3 length is 14 residues. From germline, CDR1 is MNHNS and CDR2 SASEGT. For the CDR3, the DNA is TGTGCCAGCAGTCCGGGACAGGGGGCTTGGGAGCAGTTCTTC. The encoded protein is CASSPGQGAWEQFF.

This clonotype was recorded at least ten times. The V call is TRBV28, the J call TRBJ2-5; 8 bases fit TRBD1. V was pared by 5 bases and J by 5 bases, with 10 bases of the junction left unmatched. Germline CDR1 and CDR2: MDHEN and SYDVKM. This CDR3 comprises 15 residues. CDR3 DNA: TGTGCCAGCAGTCCTGAGGGCAGGGGGCACGAGACCCAGTACTTC. Translating it yields CASSPEGRGHETQYF.

This clonotype occurred many times. V is TRBV2 and J is TRBJ2-7; 8 bases align to TRBD1. Germline lookup yields CDR1 SNHLY and CDR2 FYNNEI. Trimming removed 2 bases from V and 7 bases from J; junction bases left unmatched: 19. This CDR3 spans 18 amino acids. The CDR3 loop reads CASSERRLWAGGKGEQYF. DNA of the CDR3: TGTGCCAGCAGTGAAAGAAGGTTGTGGGCAGGGGGCAAAGGAGAGCAGTACTTC.

In nucleotides, the CDR3 is TGTGCCAGTAGGCAGTCGGGGAGATTAGCGAATGAGCAGTTCTTC. This translates into CASRQSGRLANEQFF. V is TRBV19 and J is TRBJ2-1, with D possibly being TRBD2 (5 bases). V lost 6 bases to trimming and J lost 7 bases, with 19 bases between them. The CDR3 is 15 amino acids. The germline gives CDR1 LNHDA, CDR2 SQIVND (reference sequence).

In its sample, this clonotype was seen many times. The chain employs TRBV19 and TRBJ2-5, with TRBD2 identical over 7 bases. After removal of 3 bases from V and 5 bases from J, the junction contained 3 bases not matched to a gene. Germline CDR1 LNHDA, CDR2 SQIVND (reference sequence). The CDR3 covers 13 residues. The CDR3: CASSITSVETQYF. In DNA, the CDR3 is TGTGCCAGTAGTATTACTAGCGTGGAGACCCAGTACTTC. The full variable domain, in which reference TRBV19 and TRBJ2-5 provide the parts outside the CDR3, is DGGITQSPKYLFRKEGQNVTLSCEQNLNHDAMYWYRQDPGQGLRLIYYSQIVNDFQKGDIAEGYSVSREKKESFPLTVTSAQKNPTAFYLCASSITSVETQYFGPGTRLLVL.

The rearrangement uses TRBV28 and TRBJ2-3, with D tentatively TRBD1 (6 bases). The germline V gene has CDR1 MDHEN and CDR2 SYDVKM. Trimming stripped 6 bases from V and 5 bases from J, with 15 bases between. There are 14 residues in the CDR3. The CDR3 DNA is TGTGCCAGCAGGGAAACAGGGATGGGAGATACGCAGTATTTT. Amino acid sequence: CASRETGMGDTQYF.

This clonotype was seen repeatedly, ten times or more. The chain combines TRBV2 with TRBJ2-7; D gene unclear. V was clipped by 6 bases and J by 0 bases, with 6 bases between them. The CDR3 is 12 amino acids. Germline V CDR1 and CDR2: SNHLY, FYNNEI. The CDR3 region is CASSSDSYEQYF. CDR3 nucleotide sequence: TGTGCCAGCAGCTCCGACTCCTACGAGCAGTACTTC.

This clonotype came up many times. V is TRBV7-8 and J is TRBJ1-1; D is ambiguous. Trimming took 1 base from V and 4 from J, leaving 7 bases between them. The CDR3 sequence is 13 residues long. Germline loops: CDR1 SGHVS, CDR2 FQNEAQ. For the CDR3, the DNA is TGTGCCAGCAGCTTAGGAGGGCTCACTGAAGCTTTCTTT. It specifies CASSLGGLTEAFF.

The chain combines TRBV6-5 with TRBJ1-5, with D perhaps matching TRBD1 (5 bases). The CDR3 spans 17 residues. Trimming cost V 0 bases and J 2 bases, with 14 bases left between them. Germline lookup yields CDR1 MNHEY and CDR2 SVGAGI. CDR3 sequence: CASSYSARAIGNQPQHF. CDR3 nucleotide sequence: TGTGCCAGCAGTTACTCGGCCAGGGCTATTGGCAATCAGCCCCAGCATTTT.